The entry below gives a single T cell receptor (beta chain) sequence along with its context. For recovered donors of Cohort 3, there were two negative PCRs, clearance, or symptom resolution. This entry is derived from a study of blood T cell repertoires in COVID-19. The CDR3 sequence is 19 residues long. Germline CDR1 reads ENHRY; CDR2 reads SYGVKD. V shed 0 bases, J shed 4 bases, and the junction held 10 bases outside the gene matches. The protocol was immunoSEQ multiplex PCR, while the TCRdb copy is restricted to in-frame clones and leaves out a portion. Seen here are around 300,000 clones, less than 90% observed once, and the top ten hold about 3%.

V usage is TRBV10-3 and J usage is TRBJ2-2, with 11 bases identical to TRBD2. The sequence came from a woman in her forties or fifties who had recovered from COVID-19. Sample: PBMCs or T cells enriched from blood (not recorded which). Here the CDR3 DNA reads TGTGCCATCAGTGAGTCGAGAGTAGCGGGAGGGCCGGGCACCGGGGAGCTGTTTTTT. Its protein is CAISESRVAGGPGTGELFF.